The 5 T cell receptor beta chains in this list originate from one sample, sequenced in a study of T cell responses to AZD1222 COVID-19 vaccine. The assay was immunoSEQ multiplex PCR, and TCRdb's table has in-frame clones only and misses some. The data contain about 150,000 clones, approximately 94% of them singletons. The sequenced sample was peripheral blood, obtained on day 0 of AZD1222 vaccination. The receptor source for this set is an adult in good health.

CDR3 sequence: CASSLEGLIAKNIQYF. The DNA of the CDR3 is TGCGCCAGCAGCTTGGAAGGGCTCATAGCCAAAAACATTCAGTACTTC. The rearrangement links TRBV5-1 to TRBJ2-4; D remains ambiguous. Germline-derived CDR1 and CDR2 are SGHRS and YFSETQ. Trimming left V 0 bases short and J 0 bases short, with 10 bases between. This CDR3 region has 16 residues.

For the CDR3, the DNA is TGCGCCAGCAGTCCGCCCCGGGGGACTAGCAATCAGCCCCAGCATTTT. The encoded protein is CASSPPRGTSNQPQHF. The genes are TRBV5-1 and TRBJ1-5; possibly TRBD1 for D (5 bases). The CDR3 extends over 16 amino acids. The germline V and J ends were trimmed by 5 bases and 0 bases, with 15 bases remaining between them. The germline V gene encodes CDR1 SGHRS and CDR2 YFSETQ.

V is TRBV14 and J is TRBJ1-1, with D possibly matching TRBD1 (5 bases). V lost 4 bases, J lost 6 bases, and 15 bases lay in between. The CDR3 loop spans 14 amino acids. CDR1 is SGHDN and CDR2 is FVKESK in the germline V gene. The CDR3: CASSLTRWGAEAFF. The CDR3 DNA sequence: TGTGCCAGCAGCCTCACCCGCTGGGGCGCTGAAGCTTTCTTT.

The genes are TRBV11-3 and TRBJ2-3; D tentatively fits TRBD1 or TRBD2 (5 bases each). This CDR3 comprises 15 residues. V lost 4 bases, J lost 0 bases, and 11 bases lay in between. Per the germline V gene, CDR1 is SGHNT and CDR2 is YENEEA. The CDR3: CASSSGTFSTDTQYF. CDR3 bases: TGTGCCAGCAGCTCAGGGACCTTTAGCACAGATACGCAGTATTTT.

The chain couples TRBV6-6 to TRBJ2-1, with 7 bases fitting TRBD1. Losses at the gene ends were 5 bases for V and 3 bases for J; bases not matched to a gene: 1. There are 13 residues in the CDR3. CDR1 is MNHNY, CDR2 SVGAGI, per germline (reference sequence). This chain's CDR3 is CASSRDSYNEQFF. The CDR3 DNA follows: TGTGCCAGCAGTAGGGACAGCTACAATGAGCAGTTCTTC.